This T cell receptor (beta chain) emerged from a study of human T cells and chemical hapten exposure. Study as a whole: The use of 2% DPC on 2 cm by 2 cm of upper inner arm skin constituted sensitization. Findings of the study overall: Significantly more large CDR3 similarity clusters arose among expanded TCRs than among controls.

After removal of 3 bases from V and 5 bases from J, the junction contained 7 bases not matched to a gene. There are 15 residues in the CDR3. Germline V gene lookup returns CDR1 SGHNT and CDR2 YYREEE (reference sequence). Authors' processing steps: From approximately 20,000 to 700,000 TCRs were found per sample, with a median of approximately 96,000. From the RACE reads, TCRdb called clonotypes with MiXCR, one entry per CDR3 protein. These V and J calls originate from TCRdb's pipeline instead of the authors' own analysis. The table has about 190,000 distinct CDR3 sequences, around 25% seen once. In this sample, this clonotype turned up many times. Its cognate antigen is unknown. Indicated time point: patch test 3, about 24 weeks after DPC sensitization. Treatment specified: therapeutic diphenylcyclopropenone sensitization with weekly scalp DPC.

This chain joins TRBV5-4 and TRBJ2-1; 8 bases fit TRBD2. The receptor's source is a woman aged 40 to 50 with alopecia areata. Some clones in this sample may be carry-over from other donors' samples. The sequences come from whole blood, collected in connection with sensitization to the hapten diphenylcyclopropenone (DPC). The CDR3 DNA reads TGTGCCAGCAGCTCTCAACTAGCGGAGCACAATGAGCAGTTCTTC. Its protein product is CASSSQLAEHNEQFF.